This TCR beta chain was profiled in a study of identical twins. Study findings and constraints: These conclusions were based on statistical analysis (cross-sectional, not following the same donors). The abundant beta clonotypes from cord blood had fewer insertions, and memory repertoires had none of this.

TCRdb independently ran MiXCR on the 5' RACE reads; one entry per CDR3 protein. Here the sample spans approximately 230,000 distinct CDR3 sequences, approximately 7.1% being singletons. This CDR3 has 14 amino acids. Trimming cost V 1 base and J 7 bases, with 11 bases left between them. In germline, CDR1 is LGHNA, CDR2 YSLEER. This clonotype was seen repeatedly, ten times or more. Its specificity is unknown. This same sample was also part of a study on T cells expressing NK-cell markers. Per that study: Sequencing of TCR beta repertoires drew on sorted CD3+CD56+NKG2C+, CD3+CD56+NKG2C- and CD3+CD56-NKG2C+ T cells. Whether the expanded NKG2C+ T cell clones recognized HCMV remained unclear.

The receptor's source is a woman younger than 30 in good health. The V gene is TRBV4-3, the J gene TRBJ2-1; possible D gene TRBD2, 7 bases. Sequences were obtained from CD8+ T cells sorted from blood. CDR3 protein: CASSQGGRGNEQFF. DNA for the CDR3: TGCGCCAGCAGCCAAGGGGGGAGGGGGAATGAGCAGTTCTTC.